These 20 T cell receptor beta chains originate from one sample sequenced in a study of CD8+ T cells in alopecia areata. As the sequencing template, cDNA was produced by extracting RNA and reverse transcribing it. Profiling relied on immunoSEQ multiplex PCR, and the TCRdb table lists in-frame clones only, not all of them. This sample has 110,000 to 150,000 clones; less than 75% occur once, and the top ten carry approximately 34%. The sequenced material came from CD8+ T cells sorted from blood. Receptors were obtained from a human donor in good health.

V is TRBV19 and J is TRBJ2-7; 11 bases align to TRBD1. The CDR3 runs 12 residues. Trimming removed 10 bases from V and 4 bases from J; junction bases left unmatched: 3. Germline V gene sequence: CDR1 LNHDA, CDR2 SQIVND (reference sequence). The CDR3 sequence: CATGTGGYEQYF. The CDR3 DNA reads as TGTGCCACCGGGACAGGGGGTTACGAGCAGTACTTC.

A single count supports this clone. The chain is built from TRBV20-1 and TRBJ2-2; D gene unclear. Germline loops: CDR1 DFQATT, CDR2 SNEGSKA (reference sequence). This CDR3 contains 11 residues. V was shortened by 5 bases and J by 7 bases, with 8 bases between the two germline ends. CDR3 in amino acids: CSAEYFGELFF. CDR3 DNA: TGCAGTGCTGAATATTTCGGGGAGCTGTTTTTT.

The genes are TRBV15 and TRBJ2-1; D is possibly TRBD2 (6 bases). Germline V CDR1 and CDR2: LNHNV, YYDKDF (reference sequence). The ends were cut back, 5 bases at V and 3 bases at J, with 14 bases in the middle. The CDR3 totals 15 residues. CDR3 amino acids: CATSVRLVGYNEQFF. The CDR3 nucleotides are TGTGCCACCAGCGTACGACTAGTGGGCTACAATGAGCAGTTCTTC.

The chain couples TRBV27 to TRBJ1-5; tentative D call: TRBD1 (5 bases). This CDR3 comprises 15 residues. V lost 2 bases and J lost 2, with 10 bases in between. The V gene's germline CDR1 is MNHEY and CDR2 SMNVEV (reference sequence). The CDR3 DNA reads TGTGCCAGCAGTTTAGGGGGGTTGCGCAATCAGCCCCAGCATTTT. Translation gives CASSLGGLRNQPQHF.

This clone was observed once. The genes are TRBV27 and TRBJ1-5; D unclear. Germline CDR1 and CDR2: MNHEY and SMNVEV (reference sequence). This CDR3 spans 13 amino acids. Between the trimmed V and J ends, which lost 6 bases and 4 bases, there was a span of 10 bases. The CDR3 sequence: CASSLSVNQPQHF. The CDR3 region has the DNA TGTGCCAGCAGCCTGAGCGTTAATCAGCCCCAGCATTTT.

V gene TRBV5-4 combines with J gene TRBJ2-2; D remains ambiguous. Trimming left V 6 bases short and J 8 bases short, with 17 bases between. This CDR3 contains 14 residues. Germline values: CDR1 SGHNT, CDR2 YYREEE (reference sequence). The CDR3 sequence is CASNPLSHGGELFF. DNA for the CDR3: TGTGCCAGCAACCCTCTCAGCCATGGTGGGGAGCTGTTTTTT.

On this clone: This sample also contains other DNA sequences that code for the same CDR3. The chain recombines TRBV7-9 with TRBJ2-3; D might be TRBD1 or TRBD2, each matching 5 bases. This CDR3 spans 10 amino acids. Trimming removed 10 bases from V and 8 bases from J, with 10 bases in between. CDR1 is SEHNR, CDR2 FQNEAQ, per germline (reference sequence). CDR3 region: CATARGTQYF. CDR3 nucleotides: TGTGCCACGGCGAGGGGTACGCAGTATTTT. Based on the CDR3 plus reference TRBV7-9 and TRBJ2-3, the full variable domain is DTGVSQNPRHKITKRGQNVTFRCDPISEHNRLYWYRQTLGQGPEFLTYFQNEAQLEKSRLLSDRFSAERPKGSFSTLEIQRTEQGDSAMYLCATARGTQYFGPGTRLTVL.

The rearrangement uses TRBV6-6 and TRBJ2-5, with 10 bases that match TRBD2. The junction had 10 bases not matched to a gene; V was cut back by 6 bases and J by 6 bases. Per the germline V gene, CDR1 is MNHNY and CDR2 is SVGAGI (reference sequence). CDR3 length equals 15 residues. CDR3 in amino acids: CASSPSLAGAKTQYF. DNA of the CDR3: TGTGCCAGCAGCCCAAGCCTAGCGGGAGCAAAGACCCAGTACTTC.

For this clone: One end of the junction varies from germline; a read error may be responsible. This sequence joins TRBV5-1 and TRBJ2-7; 11 bases agree with TRBD2. This CDR3 region has 14 residues. Germline CDR1 reads SGHRS; CDR2 reads YFSETQ. This chain's CDR3 is CASSLTSGSYEQHF. The CDR3, as DNA: TGCGCCAGCAGCTTGACTAGCGGGAGCTACGAGCAGCACTTC.

V gene TRBV27 combines with J gene TRBJ2-2; D unresolved. Between the trimmed V and J ends, which lost 5 bases and 7 bases, there was a span of 11 bases. Germline CDR1 MNHEY, CDR2 SMNVEV (reference sequence). The CDR3 consists of 13 residues. The CDR3 reads CASSPLGIGELFF. DNA of the CDR3: TGTGCCAGCAGTCCGTTGGGGATCGGGGAGCTGTTTTTT.

Remarks on this clone: Other DNA sequences within the sample encode an identical CDR3. V is TRBV27 and J is TRBJ2-7; the D is unclear. Germline V gives CDR1 MNHEY, CDR2 SMNVEV (reference sequence). The CDR3 runs 15 residues. V shed 3 bases and J shed 0 bases, with 12 bases lying between them. The CDR3, as DNA: TGTGCCAGCAGTTTCCTCGCGGACCTCTCCTACGAGCAGTACTTC. Translation gives CASSFLADLSYEQYF.

The table lists this clone with a count of one. This chain joins TRBV11-2 and TRBJ2-1; 7 bases line up with TRBD2. The CDR3 extends over 12 amino acids. Germline assignment: CDR1 SGHAT and CDR2 FQNNGV. Trimming cost V 1 base and J 10 bases; bases outside gene matches: 1. CDR3 DNA: TGTGCCAGCAGCTTAGCGGGAGGAGAGCAGTTCTTC. Translated: CASSLAGGEQFF. Looking up the rest from reference TRBV11-2 and TRBJ2-1 gives the full variable domain: EAGVAQSPRYKIIEKRQSVAFWCNPISGHATLYWYQQILGQGPKLLIQFQNNGVVDDSQLPKDRFSAERLKGVDSTLKIQPAKLEDSAVYLCASSLAGGEQFFGPGTRLTVL.

The chain is built from TRBV7-8 and TRBJ2-1; D gene uncertain. Trimming took off 0 bases at V and 9 bases at J, with 3 bases between the two ends. The CDR3 runs to 11 residues. CDR1 and CDR2 from the germline V gene are SGHVS and FQNEAQ. The CDR3 sequence is CASSLAGEQFF. Written as DNA, the CDR3 is TGTGCCAGCAGCTTAGCGGGTGAGCAGTTCTTC.

This rearrangement joins TRBV4-1 to TRBJ2-5; TRBD2 matches 10 bases. The junction had 8 bases not matched to a gene; V was cut back by 0 bases and J by 1 base. The CDR3 extends over 18 amino acids. Germline loops: CDR1 MGHRA, CDR2 YSYEKL. CDR3 loop: CASSQDTITSGTQETQYF. The DNA for the CDR3 is TGCGCCAGCAGCCAAGATACGATAACTAGCGGGACCCAAGAGACCCAGTACTTC.

The chain links TRBV27 to TRBJ2-1; D perhaps matches TRBD2 (6 bases). Per germline, CDR1 MNHEY and CDR2 SMNVEV (reference sequence). V was pared by 4 bases and J by 1 base, with 11 bases between. The CDR3 totals 15 residues. As DNA, the CDR3 is TGTGCCAGCAGTTCCAGCGGGCGGTCCTACAATGAGCAGTTCTTC. This gives the protein CASSSSGRSYNEQFF.

The chain is built from TRBV29-1 and TRBJ1-2; TRBD1 agrees at 7 bases. There are 14 residues in the CDR3. The germline CDR1 and CDR2 sequences are SQVTM and ANQGSEA. The V gene end was trimmed by 2 bases and the J gene end by 4 bases; junction bases not matched to a gene: 7. CDR3 residues: CSVENRGGGYGYTF. For the CDR3, the DNA is TGCAGCGTTGAAAACAGGGGAGGCGGCTATGGCTACACCTTC.

This clone was recorded once. The rearrangement uses TRBV25-1 and TRBJ1-1; the D gene is possibly TRBD1 (5 bases). Looked up from germline, CDR1 is MGHDK and CDR2 is SYGVNS. This CDR3 is 13 amino acids long. V lost 2 bases, J lost 6 bases, and 10 bases lay in between. The CDR3 sequence is CASSEKGWAEAFF. CDR3 nucleotide sequence: TGTGCCAGCAGTGAAAAGGGGTGGGCTGAAGCTTTCTTT.

There are a few counts of this clone. The chain joins TRBV25-1 to TRBJ1-1; D is unresolved. V was cut by 0 bases and J by 8 bases, with 10 bases left in between. The CDR3 contains 13 residues. Germline CDR1 reads MGHDK; CDR2 reads SYGVNS. The CDR3 DNA reads TGTGCCAGCAGTGAATATGCCACAGCCGAAGCTTTCTTT. This codes for CASSEYATAEAFF.

The chain's CDR3 is CASSSSVGSYEQYF. CDR3 DNA sequence: TGTGCCAGCAGCTCGAGTGTAGGCTCCTACGAGCAGTACTTC. This chain links TRBV11-2 with TRBJ2-7; no reliable D call. The CDR3 loop spans 14 amino acids. Germline V gene lookup returns CDR1 SGHAT and CDR2 FQNNGV. The ends were cut back, 4 bases at V and 0 bases at J, with 10 bases in the middle. Variable domain in full (rest from reference TRBV11-2 and TRBJ2-7): EAGVAQSPRYKIIEKRQSVAFWCNPISGHATLYWYQQILGQGPKLLIQFQNNGVVDDSQLPKDRFSAERLKGVDSTLKIQPAKLEDSAVYLCASSSSVGSYEQYFGPGTRLTVT.

CDR3 residues: CSATTGATGNTIYF. Here the CDR3 DNA reads TGCAGCGCTACGACAGGGGCCACTGGAAACACCATATATTTT. The rearrangement uses TRBV29-1 and TRBJ1-3; 8 bases align to TRBD1. Trimming took 7 bases from V and 2 from J; bases not matched to a gene: 7. This CDR3 is 14 amino acids long. Germline V gene lookup returns CDR1 SQVTM and CDR2 ANQGSEA.